A selection of T cell receptor beta chains follows, all from one sample in a study of naive and memory T cell subsets. Each CDR3 protein is one row after TCRdb ran MiXCR on the UMI-ligation and nested PCR reads. The sample has 150,000 or so distinct CDR3 sequences, approximately 22% seen once. The sequencing sample was made of naive CD4+ T cells from blood. Receptors were obtained from a human donor in good health. Both conserved end residues are part of each CDR3. D genes are given only for firm matches. Some rows mark clone size as missing; the rest say once, few, many or name a class of expanded clone.

j_call	v_call	d_call	clone_size	cdr3_aa	cdr3_nt
TRBJ1-1	TRBV6-6	TRBD1	.	CASSPQGAGAFF	TGTGCCAGCAGTCCGCAGGGGGCGGGGGCTTTCTTT
TRBJ2-1	TRBV7-9	.	few	CASSLIPGGKSEQFF	TGTGCCAGCAGCTTAATTCCCGGGGGAAAGTCTGAGCAGTTCTTC
TRBJ2-7	TRBV30	.	few	CAWRPGALIQTYEQYF	TGTGCCTGGAGACCTGGCGCACTTATTCAAACCTACGAGCAGTACTTC
TRBJ2-7	TRBV29-1	.	many	CSVLTGTYEQYF	TGCAGCGTCCTTACAGGGACGTACGAGCAGTACTTC
TRBJ2-4	TRBV29-1	TRBD2	.	CSAPLSGLAIFWSPKNIQYF	TGCAGCGCCCCACTGTCGGGACTAGCAATCTTCTGGTCCCCCAAAAACATTCAGTACTTC
TRBJ2-7	TRBV19	.	many	CASRSSRGANDEQYF	TGTGCCAGTAGATCGTCTCGGGGGGCCAACGACGAGCAGTACTTC
TRBJ2-1	TRBV7-6	.	many	CASSAYGVSSYNEQFF	TGTGCCAGCAGCGCGTACGGAGTTAGCTCCTACAATGAGCAGTTCTTC
TRBJ1-2	TRBV7-2	.	few	CASRQDLSRVYGYTF	TGTGCCAGCAGGCAAGATCTGTCCCGGGTCTATGGCTACACCTTC
TRBJ2-5	TRBV11-2	.	few	CASSLHPGSRETQYF	TGTGCCAGCAGCCTCCACCCGGGCAGCCGAGAGACCCAGTACTTC
TRBJ2-3	TRBV29-1	.	.	CSVENRPGSLKWYF	TGCAGCGTTGAAAATAGGCCCGGCAGTTTGAAATGGTATTTT
TRBJ2-7	TRBV29-1	TRBD2	.	CSAGLAGALYEQYF	TGCAGCGCGGGACTAGCGGGCGCACTCTACGAGCAGTACTTC
TRBJ1-1	TRBV5-1	TRBD1	.	CASSPGTEGTEAFF	TGCGCCAGCAGCCCCGGGACAGAGGGCACTGAAGCTTTCTTT
TRBJ2-1	TRBV14	TRBD2	few	CASSQVQGLAGVEQFF	TGTGCCAGCAGCCAAGTTCAAGGACTAGCGGGAGTTGAGCAGTTCTTC
TRBJ1-5	TRBV20-1	.	few	CSARGRGVIQPQHF	TGCAGTGCTAGAGGTCGGGGGGTGATCCAGCCCCAGCATTTT
TRBJ1-1	TRBV7-2	TRBD1	.	CASSLTSGGTEAFF	TGTGCCAGCAGCTTAACTTCAGGGGGGACTGAAGCTTTCTTT
TRBJ1-2	TRBV9	TRBD1	.	CASSLAQGAVYGYTF	TGTGCCAGCAGCCTCGCTCAGGGGGCTGTCTATGGCTACACCTTC
TRBJ2-3	TRBV28	TRBD2	.	CASSFKVRYRGTSGYTDTQYF	TGTGCCAGCAGTTTCAAGGTTCGTTACAGAGGGACTAGCGGTTACACAGATACGCAGTATTTT
TRBJ2-1	TRBV25-1	TRBD1	.	CASSDPGSGAGGQFF	TGTGCCAGCAGTGATCCGGGATCCGGGGCAGGGGGGCAGTTCTTC
TRBJ2-1	TRBV7-3	.	few	CASSLGAKADEQFF	TGTGCCAGCAGCTTGGGAGCAAAAGCCGATGAGCAGTTCTTC
TRBJ2-1	TRBV2	.	few	CATQGTLYNEQFF	TGTGCCACACAGGGAACCTTATACAATGAGCAGTTCTTC
TRBJ1-5	TRBV28	.	.	CASSRLIRISNQPQHF	TGTGCCAGCAGTCGTCTTATACGGATTAGCAATCAGCCCCAGCATTTT
TRBJ2-2	TRBV4-2	TRBD1	.	CASSRTTGVYDTGELFF	TGTGCCAGCAGCCGAACAACAGGGGTGTATGATACCGGGGAGCTGTTTTTT
TRBJ2-1	TRBV5-1	.	.	CASSLGNGVISNNEQFF	TGCGCCAGCAGCTTGGGAAACGGTGTGATCTCAAACAATGAGCAGTTCTTC
TRBJ2-7	TRBV5-1	TRBD2	few	CASSGTSAEQYF	TGCGCCAGCAGCGGGACTAGCGCCGAGCAGTACTTC
TRBJ1-1	TRBV28	.	few	CASKPGVTEAFF	TGTGCCAGCAAGCCAGGGGTGACTGAAGCTTTCTTT
TRBJ2-3	TRBV20-1	TRBD2	few	CSARDFRTSGISTDTQYF	TGCAGTGCTAGAGATTTTCGGACTAGCGGGATTAGCACAGATACGCAGTATTTT
TRBJ1-1	TRBV28	.	few	CASSLLGTEAFF	TGTGCCAGCAGTTTGTTAGGGACTGAAGCTTTCTTT